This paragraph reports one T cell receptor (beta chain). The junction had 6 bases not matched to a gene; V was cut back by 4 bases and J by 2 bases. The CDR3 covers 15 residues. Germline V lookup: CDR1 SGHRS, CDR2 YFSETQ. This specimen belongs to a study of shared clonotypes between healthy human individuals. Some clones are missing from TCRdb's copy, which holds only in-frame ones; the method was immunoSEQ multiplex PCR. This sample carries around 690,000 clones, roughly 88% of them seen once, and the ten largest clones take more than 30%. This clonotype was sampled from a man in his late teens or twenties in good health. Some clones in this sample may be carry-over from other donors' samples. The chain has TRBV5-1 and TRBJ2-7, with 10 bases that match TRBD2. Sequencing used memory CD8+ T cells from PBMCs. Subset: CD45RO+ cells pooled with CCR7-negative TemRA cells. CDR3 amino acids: CASSEREGRAYEQYF. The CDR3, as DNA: TGCGCCAGCAGCGAGCGGGAGGGCCGGGCCTACGAGCAGTACTTC.